The 14 T cell receptor beta chains given below trace back to one sample, sequenced in a study of siplizumab effects on memory and regulatory T cells. Sequencing used immunoSEQ multiplex PCR; TCRdb keeps in-frame clones, though not all of them. The repertoire holds roughly 100,000 clones, approximately 90% seen once, with roughly 1% in the top ten. Sequences were obtained from CD4+ T cells sorted from blood. These receptors were collected from a human donor in good health.

The chain links TRBV28 to TRBJ1-4; a possible D gene is TRBD1 (6 bases). V was pared by 10 bases and J by 3 bases, with 12 bases between. CDR3 length equals 13 residues. Germline CDR1 and CDR2: MDHEN and SYDVKM. CDR3 sequence: CAIMEGANEKLFF. In DNA form, the CDR3 reads TGTGCCATAATGGAGGGGGCTAATGAAAAACTGTTTTTT.

V gene TRBV18 combines with J gene TRBJ2-7; D possibly uses TRBD1 or TRBD2 (5 bases each). In germline, CDR1 is KGHSH, CDR2 LQKENI. Trimming removed 3 bases at V and 6 bases at J, with 12 bases between. This CDR3 comprises 13 residues. The CDR3 sequence is CASSPPGPVEQYF. CDR3 nucleotides: TGTGCCAGCTCACCCCCGGGACCAGTCGAGCAGTACTTC.

The rearrangement uses TRBV11-1 and TRBJ2-2, with 8 nucleotides matching TRBD2. Germline V gene sequence: CDR1 SGHAT, CDR2 FQDESV (reference sequence). The CDR3 sequence is 14 residues long. V dropped 10 bases and J dropped 3; count of bases not matched to a gene: 7. DNA for the CDR3: TGTGCCACCCGGCGAGCGGGGGACACCGGGGAGCTGTTTTTT. Protein sequence: CATRRAGDTGELFF.

The chain combines TRBV6-5 with TRBJ1-1; D is ambiguous. V was trimmed by 3 bases and J by 0 bases, leaving 14 bases between them. Per germline, CDR1 MNHEY and CDR2 SVGAGI. The CDR3 covers 16 residues. The chain's CDR3 is CASSYSAATMNTEAFF. The DNA for the CDR3 is TGTGCCAGCAGTTATTCCGCGGCCACCATGAACACTGAAGCTTTCTTT.

The chain links TRBV6-1 to TRBJ2-3, with D possibly being TRBD2 (6 bases). The germline V and J ends were trimmed by 11 bases and 5 bases, with 17 bases remaining between them. The germline gives CDR1 MNHNS, CDR2 SASEGT. The CDR3 covers 13 residues. CDR3 coding DNA: TGTGCCGCCGCCGGGGCGGGGCAAGATACGCAGTATTTT. Protein product: CAAAGAGQDTQYF.

The rearrangement uses TRBV28 and TRBJ2-7; TRBD1 aligns across 11 bases. The CDR3 is 17 residues long. With 4 bases clipped from V and 5 bases from J, the junction kept 13 bases outside the gene matches. Germline-derived CDR1 and CDR2 are MDHEN and SYDVKM. The CDR3 sequence: CASSSSIRDRGIHEQYF. DNA for the CDR3: TGTGCCAGCAGTTCGTCAATCCGGGACAGGGGGATCCACGAGCAGTACTTC. Complete variable domain (other parts from reference TRBV28 and TRBJ2-7): DVKVTQSSRYLVKRTGEKVFLECVQDMDHENMFWYRQDPGLGLRLIYFSYDVKMKEKGDIPEGYSVSREKKERFSLILESASTNQTSMYLCASSSSIRDRGIHEQYFGPGTRLTVT.

The chain joins TRBV19 to TRBJ1-5; 7 nucleotides line up with TRBD1. Germline V CDR1 and CDR2: LNHDA, SQIVND (reference sequence). CDR3 length: 14 residues. V lost 3 bases and J lost 6; bases outside the gene matches: 5. CDR3 protein: CASSMPGGAQPQHF. CDR3 bases: TGTGCCAGTAGTATGCCAGGGGGAGCTCAGCCCCAGCATTTT.

Turning to this clone: One end of the junction varies from germline; a read error may be responsible. Other DNA sequences in this specimen translate into the identical CDR3. The CDR3 protein is CASKKVKGPNFF. CDR3 DNA sequence: TGTGCCAGCAAAAAGGTGAAGGGACCGAATTTCTTC. The chain joins TRBV6-5 to TRBJ2-4; D possibly matches TRBD1 or TRBD2 (5 bases each). The CDR3 sequence is 12 residues long. Germline values: CDR1 MNHEY, CDR2 SVGAGI.

The CDR3 loop is CASSVRTGTGLSEQYF. CDR3 bases: TGTGCCAGCAGCGTACGGACCGGGACAGGGTTATCCGAGCAGTACTTC. This chain uses TRBV7-2 with TRBJ2-7; 9 bases line up with TRBD1. Trimming removed 5 bases from V and 6 bases from J; junction bases left unmatched: 14. Germline V lookup: CDR1 SGHTA, CDR2 FQGNSA. The length of the CDR3 is 16 residues.

This sequence joins TRBV5-1 and TRBJ2-3, with no clear D. The CDR3 totals 12 residues. Trimming left V 7 bases short and J 2 bases short, with 8 bases between. CDR1 is SGHRS, CDR2 YFSETQ, per germline. The CDR3 sequence is CASRIHTDTQYF. CDR3 bases: TGCGCCAGCCGGATACACACAGATACGCAGTATTTT.

V usage is TRBV7-8 and J usage is TRBJ1-4; D is unresolved. Germline CDR1 and CDR2: SGHVS and FQNEAQ. The CDR3 extends over 15 amino acids. Trimming left V 6 bases short and J 0 bases short, with 11 bases between. The CDR3 DNA reads TGTGCCAGCAGGGTTTTCCCTGCAACTAATGAAAAACTGTTTTTT. Protein: CASRVFPATNEKLFF. Variable domain in full (rest from reference TRBV7-8 and TRBJ1-4): GAGVSQSPRYKVAKRGQDVALRCDPISGHVSLFWYQQALGQGPEFLTYFQNEAQLDKSGLPSDRFFAERPEGSVSTLKIQRTQQEDSAVYLCASRVFPATNEKLFFGSGTQLSVL.

In this sample, this clone turned up once. CDR3 coding DNA: TGTGCCAGTAGTATAAGGGGACAGGGATCGACTGGGGCCAACGTCCTGACTTTC. This codes for CASSIRGQGSTGANVLTF. The chain links TRBV19 to TRBJ2-6; TRBD1 agrees at 9 bases. Germline V gives CDR1 LNHDA, CDR2 SQIVND (reference sequence). With V trimmed by 2 bases and J by 2 bases, 7 bases remained unmatched. This CDR3 has 18 residues. The variable domain in full, completed from reference TRBV19 and TRBJ2-6, reads DGGITQSPKYLFRKEGQNVTLSCEQNLNHDAMYWYRQDPGQGLRLIYYSQIVNDFQKGDIAEGYSVSREKKESFPLTVTSAQKNPTAFYLCASSIRGQGSTGANVLTFGAGSRLTVL.

The chain links TRBV11-1 to TRBJ1-2; TRBD1 matches 9 bases. Germline CDR1 reads SGHAT; CDR2 reads FQDESV (reference sequence). V dropped 5 bases and J dropped 3; count of bases not matched to a gene: 13. CDR3 length: 17 residues. CDR3 residues: CASSPRDRVGSDYGYTF. DNA for the CDR3: TGTGCCAGCAGCCCGCGGGACAGGGTAGGTTCGGACTATGGCTACACCTTC.

V is TRBV2 and J is TRBJ2-3; perhaps D is TRBD1 or TRBD2 (5 bases each). The V gene lost 6 bases and the J gene lost 2 bases, with 12 bases spanning the gap. In germline, CDR1 is SNHLY, CDR2 FYNNEI. This CDR3 region has 14 residues. CDR3 loop: CASRHRDLTDTQYF. CDR3 coding DNA: TGTGCCAGCAGACACCGGGACCTCACAGATACGCAGTATTTT.